Given below is one T cell receptor (beta chain) in context. This receptor's antigen is unknown. There are no base qualities to consult, and no much larger clone falls within one base. The treatment or condition label for this specimen denotes: allogeneic hematopoietic cell transplantation with graft depleted of TCRalphabeta T cells and CD19 B cells. The transplant recipients were children given TCRalphabeta/CD19-depleted allogeneic hematopoietic cell grafts. The sample is drawn from a study of T-cell reconstitution after alpha-beta-depleted transplantation in children (dated by TCRdb to about 2016). In terms of the full investigation: The study quantitatively tracked T-cell immune reconstitution after TCRalphabeta/CD19-depleted allogeneic hematopoietic cell transplantation in children using TCR repertoire profiling. The full study reports these points: The apparently early alphabetaT-cell count recovery about two months after transplant was reportedly dependent on only several hundred rapidly expanded clones derived from non-depleted graft cells. In some patients, the high TCRbeta diversity seen at day 60 was put down to recipient T cells and intrathymic progenitors that had survived conditioning. Over subsequent months, a decline in hyperexpanded clone frequencies was noted, and after one year, T-cell counts and TCRbeta diversity were mostly ascribed to newly produced T cells.

Receptors were amplified or captured by PCR. The sequencer listed for this sample is Illumina HiSeq 2500. TCR libraries were prepared with molecular barcoding, using unique molecular identifiers to normalize TCRbeta repertoire quantification. Using fastp trimming at Q25 and MiXCR clonotype assembly, TCRdb reanalyzed the public sequencing data and kept in-frame beta chains. When rows share a CDR3 protein, they turn into one entry using the most common DNA and genes. This sample lists approximately 1,000,000 distinct CDR3 sequences; under 30% were detected once. The top ten hold 28% of the sample. A distance of 20 bases separates the germline ends of V and J, which lose 0 bases and 7 bases respectively. As encoded in the germline V gene, CDR1 is SGHRS while CDR2 is YFSETQ. The CDR3 goes from the cysteine to the phenylalanine over 17 residues. Solely the CDR3 DNA is kept, with 51 bases framed from the first base.

The TCR was taken from a boy younger than two who had a stem cell transplant for SCID, so the T cells may come from the graft donor. This sequence uses TRBV5-1 and TRBJ2-1; TRBD2 could be the D gene, as 7 bases match. The source material was PBMCs, mostly from graft donor cells, sampled 360 days after TCRalphabeta/CD19-depleted stem cell transplant. Here the CDR3 is given as CASSLVFAVGGGNEQFF. Read as DNA, the sequence is TGCGCCAGCAGCTTGGTATTCGCAGTGGGAGGGGGTAATGAGCAGTTCTTC.